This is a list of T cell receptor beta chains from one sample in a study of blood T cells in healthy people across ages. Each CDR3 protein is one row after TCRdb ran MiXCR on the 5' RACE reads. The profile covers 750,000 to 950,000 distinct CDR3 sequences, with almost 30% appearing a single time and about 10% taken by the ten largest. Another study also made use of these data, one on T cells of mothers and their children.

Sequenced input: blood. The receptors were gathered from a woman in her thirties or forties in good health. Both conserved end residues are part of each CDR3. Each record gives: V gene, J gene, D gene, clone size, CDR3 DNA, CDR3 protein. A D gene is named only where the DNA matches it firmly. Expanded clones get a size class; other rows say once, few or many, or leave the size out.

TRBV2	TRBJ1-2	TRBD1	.	TGTGCCAGCAGTGATCTGACAGGGTCTGGCTACACCTTC	CASSDLTGSGYTF
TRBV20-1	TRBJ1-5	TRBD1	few	TGCAGTGCTAGTTATTACAGGGGGCTGGGTCAGCCCCAGCATTTT	CSASYYRGLGQPQHF
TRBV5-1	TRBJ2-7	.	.	TGCGCCAGCAGCTCCTTGACAGATAGGTACGAGCAGTACTTC	CASSSLTDRYEQYF
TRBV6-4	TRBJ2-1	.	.	TGTGCCAGCAGTGACGGCTTACAGGGCAATGAGCAGTTCTTC	CASSDGLQGNEQFF
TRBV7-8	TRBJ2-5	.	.	TGTGCCAGCAGCCCGACGGTAGAGACCCAGTACTTC	CASSPTVETQYF
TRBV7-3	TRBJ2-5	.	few	TGTGCCAGCAGCCCCGGGAGTGGTCAAGAGACCCAGTACTTC	CASSPGSGQETQYF
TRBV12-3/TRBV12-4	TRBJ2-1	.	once	TGTGCCAGCAGCGAGGATCCGGGGGAATGGAATGAGCAGTTCTTC	CASSEDPGEWNEQFF
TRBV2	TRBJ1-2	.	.	TGTGCCAGCAGTGATCGGGGTGTGGGATATGGCTACACCTTC	CASSDRGVGYGYTF
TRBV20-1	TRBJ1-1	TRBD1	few	TGCAGTGCTGCCGGGACAGAGAACACTGAAGCTTTCTTT	CSAAGTENTEAFF
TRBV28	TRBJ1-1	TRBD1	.	TGTGCCAGCAGTCCAAGGACAGGGTACACTGAAGCTTTCTTT	CASSPRTGYTEAFF
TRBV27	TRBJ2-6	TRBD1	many	TGTGCCAGCAGTTGGGGGGACAGGGAGTTTGGCGTCCTGACTTTC	CASSWGDREFGVLTF
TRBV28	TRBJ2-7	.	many	TGTGCCAGCAGTTCAGGAATCTACGAGCAGTACTTC	CASSSGIYEQYF
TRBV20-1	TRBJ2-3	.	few	TGCAGTGCTAACTCCGGAGGGGATACGCAGTATTTT	CSANSGGDTQYF
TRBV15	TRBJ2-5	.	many	TGTGCCACCAGCAGGATACTATACAGTTCCCAAGAGACCCAGTACTTC	CATSRILYSSQETQYF
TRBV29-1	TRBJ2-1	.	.	TGCAGCGGGGGATACGATGAGCAGTTCTTC	CSGGYDEQFF
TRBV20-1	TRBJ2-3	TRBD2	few	TGCAGTGCTAGAGACATTGCGGGACTAGCGGGTGGCACGCAGTATTTT	CSARDIAGLAGGTQYF
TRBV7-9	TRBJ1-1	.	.	TGTGCCAGCAGCCGCGTCTTTCAGGGGAACACTGAAGCTTTCTTT	CASSRVFQGNTEAFF